The rows below give T cell receptor beta chains drawn from one sample of a study of T cell changes during pregnancy in multiple sclerosis. Libraries were prepared by immunoSEQ multiplex PCR; TCRdb keeps only in-frame clonotypes and omits some of them. Here the sample spans around 12,000 clones, about 86% being singletons. The sample in question was CD8+ T cells from peripheral blood mononuclear cells, obtained in the second trimester of pregnancy. The receptors come from a female donor in good health, enrolled as a control in a pregnancy study. Both conserved end residues are part of each CDR3. Each record gives: V gene, clone size, J gene, CDR3 length, D gene, CDR3 DNA, CDR3 protein. A D gene is named only where the DNA matches it firmly. Clone sizes are given selectively: once, few, many, or a class where the clone is expanded.

V gene: TRBV28
clone size: once
J gene: TRBJ2-1
CDR3 length: 11
D gene: -
CDR3 DNA: TGTGCCAGCAGTCGCTACAATGAGCAGTTCTTC
CDR3 protein: CASSRYNEQFF

V gene: TRBV7-9
clone size: -
J gene: TRBJ1-6
CDR3 length: 11
D gene: -
CDR3 DNA: TGTGCCAGCAGCTCCCTCTCGGGGCTCCACTTT
CDR3 protein: CASSSLSGLHF

V gene: TRBV28
clone size: -
J gene: TRBJ2-1
CDR3 length: 20
D gene: TRBD1
CDR3 DNA: TGTGCCAGCAGTTTACCACCGTATAATAGTTTGGGGACAGGTTACAATGAGCAGTTCTTC
CDR3 protein: CASSLPPYNSLGTGYNEQFF

V gene: TRBV2
clone size: -
J gene: TRBJ1-5
CDR3 length: 12
D gene: -
CDR3 DNA: TGTGCCAGCACTACAGGGCGTCAGCCCCAGCATTTT
CDR3 protein: CASTTGRQPQHF

V gene: TRBV27
clone size: -
J gene: TRBJ2-5
CDR3 length: 16
D gene: TRBD2
CDR3 DNA: TGTGCCAGCAGTTTATCGAGCGGGAGACCCCAAGAGACCCAGTACTTC
CDR3 protein: CASSLSSGRPQETQYF

V gene: TRBV7-6
clone size: -
J gene: TRBJ1-3
CDR3 length: 16
D gene: -
CDR3 DNA: TGTGCCAGCAGCTTATGGGGGCATACCTCTGGAAACACCATATATTTT
CDR3 protein: CASSLWGHTSGNTIYF

V gene: TRBV9
clone size: -
J gene: TRBJ2-2
CDR3 length: 15
D gene: -
CDR3 DNA: TGTGCCAGCAGCGTAGGTGGCAGCGAACACCGGGGAGCTGTTTTT
CDR3 protein: CASSVGGSEHRGAVF

V gene: TRBV6-1
clone size: -
J gene: TRBJ2-3
CDR3 length: 14
D gene: TRBD1
CDR3 DNA: TGTGCCAGCAGCGACCTACAGGGGGCAGATACGCAGTATTTT
CDR3 protein: CASSDLQGADTQYF

V gene: TRBV6-5
clone size: -
J gene: TRBJ2-7
CDR3 length: 14
D gene: TRBD2
CDR3 DNA: TGTGCCAGCAGTTCCGGACTAGCGTTCTACGAGCAGTACTTC
CDR3 protein: CASSSGLAFYEQYF

V gene: TRBV7-9
clone size: -
J gene: TRBJ2-1
CDR3 length: 15
D gene: TRBD2
CDR3 DNA: TGTGCCAGCAGCACCGAGCGGGGGGGTTACAATGAGCAGTTCTTC
CDR3 protein: CASSTERGGYNEQFF

V gene: TRBV5-1
clone size: -
J gene: TRBJ2-3
CDR3 length: 14
D gene: -
CDR3 DNA: TGCGCCAGCAGGGAGGAGTACGGCACAGATACGCAGTATTTT
CDR3 protein: CASREEYGTDTQYF

V gene: TRBV7-2
clone size: -
J gene: TRBJ1-1
CDR3 length: 13
D gene: -
CDR3 DNA: TGTGCCAGCAGCTTTTTGGGGGCGACTGAAGCTTTCTTT
CDR3 protein: CASSFLGATEAFF

V gene: TRBV5-6
clone size: -
J gene: TRBJ1-3
CDR3 length: 16
D gene: TRBD1
CDR3 DNA: TGTGCCAGCAGCTTACCCAGGGGGCTCTCTGGAAACACCATATATTTT
CDR3 protein: CASSLPRGLSGNTIYF

V gene: TRBV18
clone size: -
J gene: TRBJ2-7
CDR3 length: 19
D gene: TRBD2
CDR3 DNA: TGTGCCAGCTCACCACCCTCTAGCGGGGGCGTGAACAAAGCCTACGAGCAGTACTTC
CDR3 protein: CASSPPSSGGVNKAYEQYF

V gene: TRBV7-9
clone size: -
J gene: TRBJ2-5
CDR3 length: 16
D gene: TRBD2
CDR3 DNA: TGTGCCAGCAGCCGACCGGGACTAGCGGTACAAGAGACCCAGTACTTC
CDR3 protein: CASSRPGLAVQETQYF